Presented here are 9 T cell receptor beta chains from one specimen sequenced in a study of PD-1 blockade in classical Hodgkin lymphoma. Sequenced by immunoSEQ multiplex PCR; TCRdb stores in-frame clones only, minus some. The repertoire holds 95,000 to 120,000 clones, with around 89% as singletons. There was relapse after autologous stem cell transplantation in every patient, and there was variation in brentuximab vedotin exposure. The starting material was peripheral blood mononuclear cells (PBMCs), obtained before the second cycle of nivolumab. The receptors stem from a human donor with classical Hodgkin lymphoma.

This clone was detected only once. The CDR3 DNA reads as TGTGCCAGCGCCCGACAAGGACCCTATGGCTACACCTTC. Its translation: CASARQGPYGYTF. This chain uses TRBV28 with TRBJ1-2; D unclear. With 8 bases removed from V and 4 bases from J, the gap between germline ends came to 14 bases. The germline V gene has CDR1 MDHEN and CDR2 SYDVKM. This CDR3 region has 13 residues.

The chain is built from TRBV27 and TRBJ1-2, with a tentative D call TRBD1 (6 bases). V was pared by 5 bases and J by 8 bases, with 24 bases between. The CDR3 is 16 amino acids. CDR1 is MNHEY, CDR2 SMNVEV, per germline (reference sequence). DNA of the CDR3: TGTGCCAGCAGTCCAAAGACAGGAGAGCGATGTGAGGGCTACACCTTC. Residues: CASSPKTGERCEGYTF.

This sequence joins TRBV19 and TRBJ1-5; 7 bases agree with TRBD1. Germline CDR1 reads LNHDA; CDR2 reads SQIVND (reference sequence). The V and J ends lost 3 bases and 4 bases, in that order; junction bases with no gene match: 0. The CDR3 length is 13 residues. The CDR3: CASSMTGNQPQHF. The CDR3 DNA reads TGTGCCAGTAGTATGACAGGGAATCAGCCCCAGCATTTT.

The chain joins TRBV11-3 to TRBJ2-1, with TRBD1 matching 7 bases. The ends lost 3 bases at V and 3 bases at J; junction bases unmatched: 5. Looked up from germline, CDR1 is SGHNT and CDR2 is YENEEA. CDR3 length: 15 amino acids. The CDR3 region is CASSFGTALYNEQFF. CDR3 DNA sequence: TGTGCCAGCAGCTTTGGGACAGCGCTCTACAATGAGCAGTTCTTC.

The chain couples TRBV6-6 to TRBJ1-2; D call uncertain. The CDR3 extends over 13 amino acids. Germline V gene lookup returns CDR1 MNHNY and CDR2 SVGAGI (reference sequence). Between the trimmed V and J ends, which lost 5 bases and 4 bases, there was a span of 11 bases. The chain's CDR3 is CASSPNPIYGYTF. The CDR3 DNA is TGTGCCAGCAGTCCCAACCCGATCTATGGCTACACCTTC.

The J gene is TRBJ1-1, the V gene TRBV10-3, with D possibly TRBD1 on 6 matching bases. With 2 bases removed from V and 3 bases from J, the gap between germline ends came to 10 bases. Germline CDR1 ENHRY, CDR2 SYGVKD. The CDR3 sequence is 14 residues long. CDR3 loop: CAISEKQGYTEAFF. The CDR3 DNA sequence: TGTGCCATCAGTGAGAAACAGGGTTACACTGAAGCTTTCTTT.

This clone was seen a single time. Compared with germline, one end of the junction differs, possibly owing to a read error. V gene TRBV5-8 combines with J gene TRBJ1-2; the match to TRBD1 covers 12 bases. This CDR3 has 13 amino acids. Germline values: CDR1 SGHTS, CDR2 YDEGEE. The CDR3 DNA is TGTGCCAGCAGCAGCCGGGACAGGGGGCTCCCCCATTTC. Residues: CASSSRDRGLPHF.

Remarks on this clone: In the same sample, other DNA sequences code for this CDR3. The rearrangement joins TRBV9 to TRBJ2-2, with no clear D. The CDR3 runs to 13 residues. The V end was cut by 0 bases, the J end by 6 bases, with 6 bases between. Germline CDR1 and CDR2: SGDLS and YYNGEE. This CDR3 reads CASSVGTAGELFF. CDR3 sequence (DNA): TGTGCCAGCAGCGTAGGTACCGCCGGGGAGCTGTTTTTT.

The chain joins TRBV29-1 to TRBJ1-2, with no clear D. The CDR3 extends over 14 amino acids. Trimming removed 4 bases from V and 0 bases from J, with 12 bases in between. From germline, CDR1 is SQVTM and CDR2 ANQGSEA. Here the CDR3 reads CSVGQQHPNYGYTF. The CDR3, as DNA: TGCAGCGTTGGCCAACAGCATCCTAACTATGGCTACACCTTC. The full variable domain, with the rest looked up from reference TRBV29-1 and TRBJ1-2, is SAVISQKPSRDICQRGTSLTIQCQVDSQVTMMFWYRQQPGQSLTLIATANQGSEATYESGFVIDKFPISRPNLTFSTLTVSNMSPEDSSIYLCSVGQQHPNYGYTFGSGTRLTVV.